This passage covers 5 T cell receptor beta chains from one sample sequenced in a study of CD4 T cells in relation to SARS-CoV-2 and coronaviruses. The data were produced by immunoSEQ multiplex PCR, yet TCRdb's version contains in-frame clones alone and is incomplete. The repertoire holds some 20,000 clones, with 70% to 80% as singletons. Before the COVID-19 pandemic, during about 2011-2019, CD4+ T cells were taken from unexposed donors. The cells were cultured for less than twelve days before CD4+ T cells were isolated. Their specific antigens are unknown. The sequenced material came from CD4+ T cells from PBMCs, cultured in vitro. These receptors came from a human donor in good health.

This clone occurred a few times. CDR3 sequence (DNA): TGTGCCAGCAGCTCAATACTAGCGTCTGAGCAGTTCTTC. Its protein is CASSSILASEQFF. The chain has TRBV7-2 and TRBJ2-1; 7 bases fit TRBD2. The CDR3 is 13 residues long. V lost 4 bases and J lost 9; bases outside the gene matches: 6. Germline values: CDR1 SGHTA, CDR2 FQGNSA.

There are a few counts of this clone. The chain uses TRBV10-2 and TRBJ1-5, with D unresolved. The CDR3 contains 14 residues. Germline-derived CDR1 and CDR2 are WSHSY and SAAADI. Trimming took off 5 bases at V and 3 bases at J, with 11 bases between the two ends. The CDR3, as DNA: TGCGCCAGCAGTCCTAGGCAGCACAATCAGCCCCAGCATTTT. Translated: CASSPRQHNQPQHF.

This clone was picked up a small number of times. The chain recombines TRBV9 with TRBJ1-1, with D uncertain. Trimming removed 1 base from V and 4 bases from J, with 11 bases in between. This CDR3 region has 14 residues. Germline V gives CDR1 SGDLS, CDR2 YYNGEE. In DNA, the CDR3 is TGTGCCAGCAGCGTAAAGCCAGGAACCACTGAAGCTTTCTTT. Amino acid sequence: CASSVKPGTTEAFF.

This clone occurred a few times. V usage is TRBV20-1 and J usage is TRBJ2-5; no reliable D call. The CDR3 runs to 11 residues. Germline CDR1 reads DFQATT; CDR2 reads SNEGSKA (reference sequence). The CDR3 nucleotides are TGCAGCGGTTGGAGCCAAGAGACCCAGTACTTC. Translation: CSGWSQETQYF.

The genes are TRBV30 and TRBJ2-1; a weak D match, TRBD2 (6 bases). The CDR3 is 12 residues long. V shed 3 bases and J shed 7 bases, with 10 bases lying between them. The germline V gene encodes CDR1 GTSNPN and CDR2 SVGIG (reference sequence). This chain's CDR3 is CAWRTGRNEQFF. The DNA for the CDR3 is TGTGCCTGGAGAACTGGGAGGAATGAGCAGTTCTTC.